This entry lists 26 T cell receptor beta chains sequenced from one sample in a study of shared clonotypes between healthy human individuals. Generated by immunoSEQ multiplex PCR, the TCRdb table keeps only in-frame clones and is missing some. The profile shows under 1,100,000 clones, 65% to 80% of them singletons. The material sequenced was memory CD4+ T cells sorted from blood. Noted subset: CD45RA-negative fraction. Source of these receptors: a man aged 18 to 30 in good health.

The chain joins TRBV5-4 to TRBJ2-5; D is uncertain. Trimming took off 0 bases at V and 1 base at J, with 13 bases between the two ends. The V gene's germline CDR1 is SGHNT and CDR2 YYREEE (reference sequence). The CDR3 consists of 16 residues. The DNA for the CDR3 is TGTGCCAGCAGCTTGGCCCCTACCCTTACCCAAGAGACCCAGTACTTC. It is translated as CASSLAPTLTQETQYF. The whole variable domain, filled in from reference TRBV5-4 and TRBJ2-5, reads ETGVTQSPTHLIKTRGQQVTLRCSSQSGHNTVSWYQQALGQGPQFIFQYYREEENGRGNFPPRFSGLQFPNYSSELNVNALELDDSALYLCASSLAPTLTQETQYFGPGTRLLVL.

This clone appeared a few times. The chain employs TRBV29-1 and TRBJ2-3; D is unclear. Trimming cost V 7 bases and J 0 bases, with 11 bases left between them. The CDR3 runs to 13 residues. CDR1 and CDR2 from the germline V gene are SQVTM and ANQGSEA. The CDR3 loop is CSEAITSTDTQYF. The CDR3 DNA sequence: TGCAGCGAAGCGATAACTAGCACAGATACGCAGTATTTT.

This clone showed up just once. The J gene is TRBJ1-2, the V gene TRBV29-1, with D hard to call. This CDR3 spans 12 amino acids. V shed 2 bases and J shed 7 bases, with 11 bases lying between them. Germline V CDR1 and CDR2: SQVTM, ANQGSEA. CDR3 DNA: TGCAGCGTTGAATGGACCCCTGGTGGCTACACCTTC. Translated: CSVEWTPGGYTF.

The chain employs TRBV6-5 and TRBJ2-2, with D possibly TRBD2 on 6 matching bases. The CDR3 totals 15 residues. Trimming removed 0 bases from V and 2 bases from J, with 7 bases in between. In germline, CDR1 is MNHEY, CDR2 SVGAGI. Here the CDR3 reads CASSYSGGNTGELFF. In DNA, the CDR3 is TGTGCCAGCAGTTACTCGGGAGGCAACACCGGGGAGCTGTTTTTT.

The chain recombines TRBV2 with TRBJ2-5; D possibly matches TRBD1 or TRBD2 (6 bases each). Trimming shortened V by 6 bases and J by 5 bases, and 19 bases separated the two germline ends. The germline CDR1 and CDR2 sequences are SNHLY and FYNNEI. This CDR3 spans 15 amino acids. The CDR3 protein is CASSPGPTGRETQYF. For the CDR3, the DNA is TGTGCCAGCAGCCCCGGGCCTACAGGGAGGGAGACCCAGTACTTC.

V usage is TRBV5-4 and J usage is TRBJ2-2; 7 bases line up with TRBD1. The CDR3 sequence is 15 residues long. The junction had 8 bases not matched to a gene; V was cut back by 4 bases and J by 5 bases. Germline-derived CDR1 and CDR2 are SGHNT and YYREEE (reference sequence). In DNA, the CDR3 is TGTGCCAGCAGCAGAGGACAGGAGAGAACCGGGGAGCTGTTTTTT. This codes for CASSRGQERTGELFF.

Note on this clone: Other nucleotide sequences from this sample produce the same CDR3. The chain uses TRBV6-6 and TRBJ1-1; D call uncertain. This CDR3 has 14 residues. CDR1 is MNHNY, CDR2 SVGAGI, per germline (reference sequence). V gave up 0 bases and J gave up 3 bases, with 8 bases separating them. The CDR3 loop reads CASSYSGGDTEAFF. CDR3 coding DNA: TGTGCCAGCAGTTACTCAGGCGGGGACACTGAAGCTTTCTTT.

V and J are TRBV30 and TRBJ2-3, with TRBD1 matching 7 bases. In germline, CDR1 is GTSNPN, CDR2 SVGIG (reference sequence). The CDR3 is 15 amino acids. The J segment lost 4 bases and the V segment lost 2 bases, leaving 9 bases of the junction unmatched. As DNA, the CDR3 is TGTGCCTGGAGTTTTGGACAGGCCGGCGCAGATACGCAGTATTTT. This sequence encodes CAWSFGQAGADTQYF.

J is TRBJ2-7 and V is TRBV5-1; D unresolved. Germline assignment: CDR1 SGHRS and CDR2 YFSETQ. Trimming removed 4 bases at V and 9 bases at J, with 17 bases between. The CDR3 contains 13 residues. Here the CDR3 DNA reads TGCGCCAGCAGCCCTGACCGATCCGAAGGGCAGTACTTC. Protein: CASSPDRSEGQYF.

CDR3 sequence: CASSPQESEAFF. In DNA, the CDR3 is TGTGCCAGCAGTCCCCAGGAGTCTGAAGCTTTCTTT. The chain links TRBV6-6 to TRBJ1-1; D is unresolved. Germline V CDR1 and CDR2: MNHNY, SVGAGI (reference sequence). The V end was cut by 5 bases, the J end by 6 bases, with 10 bases between. The CDR3 contains 12 residues.

This clone turned up a few times. V gene TRBV28 combines with J gene TRBJ1-2, with 7 bases lining up with TRBD1. CDR3 length equals 14 residues. Germline CDR1 and CDR2: MDHEN and SYDVKM. V was pared by 3 bases and J by 4 bases, with 5 bases of the junction left unmatched. CDR3 region: CASSFPGQSYGYTF. CDR3 DNA: TGTGCCAGCAGTTTCCCGGGACAGAGCTATGGCTACACCTTC.

Note on this clone: The same CDR3 can be traced to other DNA sequences in this sample. The chain joins TRBV18 to TRBJ2-5; D call uncertain. In germline, CDR1 is KGHSH, CDR2 LQKENI. The CDR3 contains 12 residues. V lost 3 bases to trimming and J lost 2 bases, with 4 bases between them. The CDR3 nucleotides read TGTGCCAGCTCACCCGTACAAGAGACCCAGTACTTC. Translated, it gives CASSPVQETQYF.

A single count supports this clone. The chain recombines TRBV30 with TRBJ1-4; TRBD1 agrees at 7 bases. Germline V gives CDR1 GTSNPN, CDR2 SVGIG (reference sequence). J gave up 10 bases and V 0 bases, and 2 bases lay outside the gene matches. The CDR3 runs to 12 residues. CDR3 DNA sequence: TGTGCCTGGAGTGTGCAGGGGGTAAAACTGTTTTTT. This encodes CAWSVQGVKLFF.

The chain couples TRBV2 to TRBJ2-3, with TRBD2 identical over 11 bases. The CDR3 covers 16 residues. The trim removed 8 bases at V and 3 bases at J, leaving 10 bases unmatched. CDR1 SNHLY and CDR2 FYNNEI come from the germline V gene. CDR3 in amino acids: CASGHRASGGTDTQYF. Written as DNA, the CDR3 is TGTGCCAGCGGCCACCGGGCTAGCGGGGGGACAGATACGCAGTATTTT. The complete variable domain, with remaining parts taken from reference TRBV2 and TRBJ2-3, reads EPEVTQTPSHQVTQMGQEVILRCVPISNHLYFYWYRQILGQKVEFLVSFYNNEISEKSEIFDDQFSVERPDGSNFTLKIRSTKLEDSAMYFCASGHRASGGTDTQYFGPGTRLTVL.

The chain is built from TRBV6-1 and TRBJ2-4; perhaps TRBD1 as D (6 bases). The CDR3 is made up of 14 amino acids. Germline assignment: CDR1 MNHNS and CDR2 SASEGT. V was clipped by 2 bases and J by 6 bases, with 11 bases between them. CDR3 sequence reads: CASSEQGWSNIQYF. CDR3 sequence (DNA): TGTGCCAGCAGTGAACAGGGGTGGTCAAACATTCAGTACTTC.

The chain employs TRBV2 and TRBJ2-2; 9 nucleotides align to TRBD1. The CDR3 loop spans 15 amino acids. The V gene end was trimmed by 6 bases and the J gene end by 4 bases; junction bases not matched to a gene: 6. Germline V gene lookup returns CDR1 SNHLY and CDR2 FYNNEI. CDR3 in DNA: TGTGCCAGCAGGGGGACAGGGTTCTCCACCGGGGAGCTGTTTTTT. It codes for CASRGTGFSTGELFF.

The rearrangement links TRBV18 to TRBJ2-2, with D hard to call. CDR1 is KGHSH and CDR2 is LQKENI in the germline V gene. The V end was cut by 0 bases, the J end by 2 bases, with 7 bases between. The CDR3 is 15 amino acids. The CDR3 protein is CASSPPPANTGELFF. In nucleotides, the CDR3 is TGTGCCAGCTCACCACCCCCAGCTAACACCGGGGAGCTGTTTTTT.

This sequence joins TRBV6-6 and TRBJ1-6; tentatively, D is TRBD1 (6 bases). V lost 6 bases to trimming and J lost 4 bases, with 7 bases between them. This CDR3 has 13 residues. Germline CDR1 is MNHNY and CDR2 is SVGAGI (reference sequence). Here the CDR3 reads CASRTGYNSPLHF. The CDR3 bases are TGTGCCAGCAGAACAGGGTATAATTCACCCCTCCACTTT.

This clone was recorded a few times. This chain uses TRBV7-9 with TRBJ2-2; D is perhaps TRBD2 (5 bases). Germline V gives CDR1 SEHNR, CDR2 FQNEAQ (reference sequence). The ends were cut back, 5 bases at V and 5 bases at J, with 12 bases in the middle. CDR3 size: 14 residues. The CDR3 DNA sequence: TGTGCCAGCAGCCTCCCTGCGGGTACCGGGGAGCTGTTTTTT. Its translation is CASSLPAGTGELFF.

This chain uses TRBV7-6 with TRBJ2-1; TRBD2 matches 14 bases. Germline CDR1 is SGHVS and CDR2 is FNYEAQ. V lost 6 bases and J lost 0; bases outside the gene matches: 19. CDR3 length: 22 residues. The CDR3 sequence is CASSSPPTSGRARPFSYNEQFF. The CDR3, as DNA: TGTGCCAGCAGTTCTCCGCCGACTAGCGGGAGGGCCAGACCTTTCTCCTACAATGAGCAGTTCTTC.

This clone came up once. This rearrangement joins TRBV2 to TRBJ1-6; D possibly corresponds to TRBD1 (5 bases). The CDR3 consists of 14 residues. CDR1 SNHLY and CDR2 FYNNEI come from the germline V gene. The germline V and J ends were trimmed by 8 bases and 7 bases, with 15 bases remaining between them. In DNA, the CDR3 is TGTGCCAGCTCCGGCGTCAGGGTGAATTCACCCCTCCACTTT. Residues: CASSGVRVNSPLHF. Full variable domain (remainder filled in from reference TRBV2 and TRBJ1-6): EPEVTQTPSHQVTQMGQEVILRCVPISNHLYFYWYRQILGQKVEFLVSFYNNEISEKSEIFDDQFSVERPDGSNFTLKIRSTKLEDSAMYFCASSGVRVNSPLHFGNGTRLTVT.

The rearrangement links TRBV2 to TRBJ1-1; D is uncertain. Trimming stripped 4 bases from V and 0 bases from J, with 12 bases between. Germline CDR1 is SNHLY and CDR2 is FYNNEI. The CDR3 has 15 amino acids. CDR3 sequence: CASSVGGEMNTEAFF. As DNA, the CDR3 is TGTGCCAGCAGTGTGGGTGGGGAGATGAACACTGAAGCTTTCTTT.

This chain joins TRBV7-2 and TRBJ2-7, with TRBD2 identical over 7 bases. The length of the CDR3 is 14 residues. Trimming removed 6 bases from V and 1 base from J; junction bases left unmatched: 6. The germline V gene encodes CDR1 SGHTA and CDR2 FQGNSA. As DNA, the CDR3 is TGTGCCAGCAGGATCGGACTAGAATCCTACGAGCAGTACTTC. Protein: CASRIGLESYEQYF.

The chain employs TRBV19 and TRBJ1-6; D uncertain. CDR1 LNHDA and CDR2 SQIVND come from the germline V gene (reference sequence). The CDR3 is made up of 12 amino acids. Trimming took off 4 bases at V and 7 bases at J, with 5 bases between the two ends. CDR3 loop: CASSNGNSPLHF. The CDR3 DNA follows: TGTGCCAGTAGTAATGGGAATTCACCCCTCCACTTT. Variable domain in full (rest from reference TRBV19 and TRBJ1-6): DGGITQSPKYLFRKEGQNVTLSCEQNLNHDAMYWYRQDPGQGLRLIYYSQIVNDFQKGDIAEGYSVSREKKESFPLTVTSAQKNPTAFYLCASSNGNSPLHFGNGTRLTVT.

This chain joins TRBV5-1 and TRBJ2-2; D tentatively fits TRBD1 or TRBD2 (6 bases each). Per germline, CDR1 SGHRS and CDR2 YFSETQ. V lost 0 bases to trimming and J lost 2 bases, with 11 bases between them. This CDR3 is 16 amino acids long. CDR3 residues: CASSLAVGGNTGELFF. Here the CDR3 DNA reads TGCGCCAGCAGCTTGGCCGTCGGGGGCAACACCGGGGAGCTGTTTTTT.

This clone has a single count. The chain employs TRBV5-1 and TRBJ2-3; the match to TRBD2 covers 9 bases. CDR3 length: 17 residues. CDR1 and CDR2 (germline): SGHRS, YFSETQ. V was clipped by 3 bases and J by 5 bases; unmatched bases: 13. For the CDR3, the DNA is TGCGCCAGCAGCTCTGGGCTAGCGGGGCCCCGAGTAGATACGCAGTATTTT. It is translated as CASSSGLAGPRVDTQYF. Looking up the rest from reference TRBV5-1 and TRBJ2-3 gives the full variable domain: KAGVTQTPRYLIKTRGQQVTLSCSPISGHRSVSWYQQTPGQGLQFLFEYFSETQRNKGNFPGRFSGRQFSNSRSEMNVSTLELGDSALYLCASSSGLAGPRVDTQYFGPGTRLTVL.